The 20 T cell receptor beta chains below come from one sample, sequenced in a study of T cell responses to AZD1222 COVID-19 vaccine. Sequencing was performed with immunoSEQ multiplex PCR; in TCRdb, only in-frame clones are kept and a portion is missing. The data show some 85,000 clones, with roughly nine tenths seen just once and 6.5% to 8.5% held by the top ten. This material consisted of peripheral blood, taken on day 0 of AZD1222 vaccination. Receptors originate from an adult in good health.

As DNA, the CDR3 is TGTGCCAGCAGCCTACTTCCTAGCGGGAAGAACAACGAGCAGTACTTC. It translates to CASSLLPSGKNNEQYF. The rearrangement uses TRBV13 and TRBJ2-7; 9 nucleotides line up with TRBD2. The CDR3 has 16 residues. Germline assignment: CDR1 PRHDT and CDR2 FYEKMQ (reference sequence). After removal of 5 bases from V and 5 bases from J, the junction contained 13 bases not matched to a gene.

This rearrangement joins TRBV28 to TRBJ1-5; D ambiguous. Deletions cut 7 bases from V and 3 bases from J, with 7 bases between. The length of the CDR3 is 12 residues. The germline gives CDR1 MDHEN, CDR2 SYDVKM. The CDR3 reads CASMRNNQPQHF. The CDR3 region has the DNA TGTGCCAGCATGAGAAACAATCAGCCCCAGCATTTT.

The chain recombines TRBV5-1 with TRBJ2-7; no firm D call. V dropped 4 bases and J dropped 5 bases, with 10 bases sitting between them. Per the germline V gene, CDR1 is SGHRS and CDR2 is YFSETQ. The CDR3 has 12 amino acids. The CDR3 DNA sequence: TGCGCCAGCAGCATTAAACTCGACGAGCAGTACTTC. Its protein is CASSIKLDEQYF.

The chain has TRBV11-3 and TRBJ2-2; TRBD1 agrees at 7 bases. The CDR3 is 16 amino acids. Trimming removed 5 bases from V and 2 bases from J; junction bases left unmatched: 8. From germline, CDR1 is SGHNT and CDR2 YENEEA. Here the CDR3 reads CASSPDGQVNTGELFF. The CDR3 nucleotides read TGTGCCAGCAGCCCAGACGGACAGGTTAACACCGGGGAGCTGTTTTTT.

The chain combines TRBV11-3 with TRBJ1-3; D uncertain. CDR3 length: 15 amino acids. CDR1 SGHNT and CDR2 YENEEA come from the germline V gene. Trimming took off 5 bases at V and 0 bases at J, with 11 bases between the two ends. The chain's CDR3 is CASSHARNSGNTIYF. The CDR3 DNA sequence: TGTGCCAGCAGCCACGCGAGGAACTCTGGAAACACCATATATTTT. Combining the CDR3 with reference TRBV11-3 and TRBJ1-3 gives the whole variable domain EAGVVQSPRYKIIEKKQPVAFWCNPISGHNTLYWYLQNLGQGPELLIRYENEEAVDDSQLPKDRFSAERLKGVDSTLKIQPAELGDSAVYLCASSHARNSGNTIYFGEGSWLTVV.

The chain recombines TRBV3-1 (or the pseudogene TRBV3-2) with TRBJ2-3; D might be TRBD1 (6 bases). Germline CDR1 LGHDT, CDR2 YNNKEL (reference sequence). Trimming shortened V by 2 bases and J by 0 bases, and 6 bases separated the two germline ends. This CDR3 has 14 residues. The DNA for the CDR3 is TGTGCCAGCAGCCAAAGGGGGAGCACAGATACGCAGTATTTT. This encodes CASSQRGSTDTQYF.

This chain connects TRBV19 to TRBJ2-3; D is ambiguous. Deletions cut 7 bases from V and 0 bases from J, with 14 bases between. The length of the CDR3 is 15 residues. The germline CDR1 and CDR2 sequences are LNHDA and SQIVND (reference sequence). CDR3 in DNA: TGTGCCAGTAAATGGCAGGATGCTAGCACAGATACGCAGTATTTT. Residues: CASKWQDASTDTQYF.

The sample holds one count of this clone. The chain uses TRBV12-3 or TRBV12-4 and TRBJ1-1; D is uncertain. The CDR3 totals 13 residues. The V end lost 5 bases, the J end lost 8 bases, and 15 bases lay between the germline ends. The CDR3 nucleotides are TGTGCCAGCAGTCCACGCAAAGAGGGCGAAGCTTTCTTT. This encodes CASSPRKEGEAFF.

This clone was detected only a few times. The gene calls are TRBV20-1 and TRBJ1-5, with unresolved D. V lost 3 bases to trimming and J lost 6 bases, with 9 bases between them. Looked up from germline, CDR1 is DFQATT and CDR2 is SNEGSKA (reference sequence). CDR3 size: 12 residues. The CDR3 region has the DNA TGCAGTGCTAGTCGGCAGCGTCAGCCCCAGCATTTT. Protein product: CSASRQRQPQHF.

The V gene is TRBV7-3, the J gene TRBJ1-1, with D tentatively TRBD1 (5 bases). The CDR3 loop spans 14 amino acids. The germline CDR1 and CDR2 sequences are SGHTA and FQGTGA. Between the trimmed V and J ends, which lost 4 bases and 1 base, there was a span of 10 bases. CDR3 coding DNA: TGTGCCAGCAGCTCCTCGGGGGAGAACACTGAAGCTTTCTTT. Translation: CASSSSGENTEAFF.

V gene TRBV27 combines with J gene TRBJ1-4; no clear D. V was clipped by 6 bases and J by 6 bases, with 8 bases between them. CDR3 length equals 12 residues. Germline V gives CDR1 MNHEY, CDR2 SMNVEV (reference sequence). The DNA for the CDR3 is TGTGCCAGCAGCCACGGGGATGAAAAACTGTTTTTT. It encodes CASSHGDEKLFF.

This chain uses TRBV19 with TRBJ1-5, with 8 bases that match TRBD1. The CDR3 totals 19 residues. Unmatched junction bases numbered 16, after V lost 6 bases and J lost 0 bases. CDR1 is LNHDA and CDR2 is SQIVND in the germline V gene (reference sequence). Here the CDR3 reads CASRALLGQGANSNQPQHF. The CDR3 DNA reads as TGTGCCAGTAGGGCCCTACTAGGGCAGGGGGCGAATAGCAATCAGCCCCAGCATTTT.

The V gene is TRBV7-9, the J gene TRBJ2-1; 7 bases agree with TRBD1. The germline V gene has CDR1 SEHNR and CDR2 FQNEAQ (reference sequence). The V segment lost 6 bases and the J segment 2 bases; nucleotides outside the gene matches: 10. The CDR3 is 16 residues long. DNA for the CDR3: TGTGCCAGCAGGCGAGGGATGAGGGGGCCCTACAATGAGCAGTTCTTC. Encoded protein: CASRRGMRGPYNEQFF.

The chain employs TRBV3-1 (or the pseudogene TRBV3-2) and TRBJ1-2; D is unresolved. The CDR3 loop spans 15 amino acids. Per the germline V gene, CDR1 is LGHDT and CDR2 is YNNKEL (reference sequence). V lost 1 base, J lost 4 bases, and 13 bases lay in between. The CDR3 coding sequence is TGTGCCAGCAGCCAAGCGGCGGGTGGCAGCTATGGCTACACCTTC. Encoded protein: CASSQAAGGSYGYTF.

As for this clone: In the same sample, other DNA sequences code for this CDR3. The rearrangement links TRBV2 to TRBJ1-1; D is undetermined. The CDR3 spans 14 residues. Germline CDR1 is SNHLY and CDR2 is FYNNEI. With 2 bases removed from V and 0 bases from J, the gap between germline ends came to 7 bases. For the CDR3, the DNA is TGTGCCAGCAGTGAAAGCAGGATGAACACTGAAGCTTTCTTT. It translates to CASSESRMNTEAFF.

The rearrangement uses TRBV19 and TRBJ1-6; possibly TRBD1 for D (5 bases). The CDR3 runs to 13 residues. Looked up from germline, CDR1 is LNHDA and CDR2 is SQIVND (reference sequence). V was trimmed by 3 bases and J by 8 bases, leaving 8 bases between them. This CDR3 reads CASSIGADSPLHF. CDR3 DNA: TGTGCCAGTAGTATTGGGGCGGATTCACCCCTCCACTTT. Looking up the rest from reference TRBV19 and TRBJ1-6 gives the full variable domain: DGGITQSPKYLFRKEGQNVTLSCEQNLNHDAMYWYRQDPGQGLRLIYYSQIVNDFQKGDIAEGYSVSREKKESFPLTVTSAQKNPTAFYLCASSIGADSPLHFGNGTRLTVT.

V is TRBV11-1 and J is TRBJ1-2; D is uncertain. The germline V gene has CDR1 SGHAT and CDR2 FQDESV (reference sequence). The CDR3 totals 15 residues. V lost 0 bases and J lost 8, with 16 bases in between. The CDR3 nucleotides read TGTGCCAGCAGCTTAGCGGACGGGATCAAGAGGGGCTACACCTTC. It encodes CASSLADGIKRGYTF.

The CDR3 DNA is TGCGCCAGCAGCTCCTCGGGTTTGACCTACACTGAAGCTTTCTTT. This sequence encodes CASSSSGLTYTEAFF. The genes are TRBV5-1 and TRBJ1-1, with no clear D. Per germline, CDR1 SGHRS and CDR2 YFSETQ. Trimming took 3 bases from V and 3 from J, leaving 15 bases between them. The CDR3 spans 15 residues.

This clone has a single count. The chain joins TRBV7-2 to TRBJ2-7; 7 nucleotides agree with TRBD1. This CDR3 contains 15 residues. The germline V gene has CDR1 SGHTA and CDR2 FQGNSA. V lost 2 bases and J lost 4; bases outside the gene matches: 8. DNA for the CDR3: TGTGCCAGCAGCTTACGTGGGACAGACACATACGAGCAGTACTTC. Encoded protein: CASSLRGTDTYEQYF.

The chain links TRBV3-1 (or the pseudogene TRBV3-2) to TRBJ2-3; 9 positions match TRBD2. V lost 4 bases to trimming and J lost 4 bases; unmatched junction nucleotides: 9. CDR3 length: 16 amino acids. Germline V gene sequence: CDR1 LGHDT, CDR2 YNNKEL (reference sequence). The CDR3 loop reads CASSRYSGGGADTQYF. CDR3 bases: TGTGCCAGCAGCCGGTATAGCGGGGGAGGTGCAGATACGCAGTATTTT.